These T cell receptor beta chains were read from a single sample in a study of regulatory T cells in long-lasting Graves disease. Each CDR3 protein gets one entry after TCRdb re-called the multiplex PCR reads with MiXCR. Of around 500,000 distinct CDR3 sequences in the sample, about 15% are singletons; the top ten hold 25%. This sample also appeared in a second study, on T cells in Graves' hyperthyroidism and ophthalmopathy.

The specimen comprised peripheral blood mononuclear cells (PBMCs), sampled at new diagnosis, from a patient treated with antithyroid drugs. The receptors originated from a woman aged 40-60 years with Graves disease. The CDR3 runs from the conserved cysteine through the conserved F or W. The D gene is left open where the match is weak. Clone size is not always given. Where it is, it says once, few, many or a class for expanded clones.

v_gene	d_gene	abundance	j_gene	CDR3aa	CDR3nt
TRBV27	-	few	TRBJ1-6	CASSSLSGTRYNSPLHF	TGTGCCAGCAGTTCTCTCTCCGGGACCCGGTATAATTCACCCCTCCACTTT
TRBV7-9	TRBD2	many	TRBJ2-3	CASSLPAGATDTQYF	TGTGCCAGCAGCTTACCAGCGGGGGCCACAGATACGCAGTATTTT
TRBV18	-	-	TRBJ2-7	CASSPGWGYEQYF	TGTGCCAGCTCACCCGGTTGGGGTTACGAGCAGTACTTC
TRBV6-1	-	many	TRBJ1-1	CASSEAPRGNTEAFF	TGTGCCAGCAGTGAAGCGCCTCGCGGGAACACTGAAGCTTTCTTT
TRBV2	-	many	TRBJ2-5	CASSRGQETQYF	TGTGCCAGCAGCCGGGGCCAAGAGACCCAGTACTTC
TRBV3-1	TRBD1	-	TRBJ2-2	CASSRRGGNGELFF	TGTGCCAGCAGCCGTAGAGGGGGCAACGGGGAGCTGTTTTTT
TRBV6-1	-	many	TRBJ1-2	CASRNQGNGNYGYTF	TGTGCCAGCAGAAATCAGGGGAACGGGAACTATGGCTACACCTTC
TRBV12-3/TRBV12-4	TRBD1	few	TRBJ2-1	CASGTGGGNEQFF	TGTGCCAGCGGAACAGGGGGTGGCAATGAGCAGTTCTTC
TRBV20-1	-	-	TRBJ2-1	CSASEQGYTYNEQFF	TGCAGTGCTAGTGAACAGGGCTACACCTACAATGAGCAGTTCTTC
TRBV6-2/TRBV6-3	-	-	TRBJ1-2	CASSYSELQGITGGYTF	TGTGCCAGCAGTTACTCGGAACTTCAGGGGATTACGGGCGGCTACACCTTC
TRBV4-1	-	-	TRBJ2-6	CASSQESGSGANVLTF	TGCGCCAGCAGCCAAGAATCAGGGTCTGGGGCCAACGTCCTGACTTTC
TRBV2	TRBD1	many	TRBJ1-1	CARDRANTEAFF	TGTGCCAGAGACAGGGCTAACACTGAAGCTTTCTTT
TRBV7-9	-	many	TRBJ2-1	CASSFDEQFF	TGTGCCAGCAGCTTCGATGAGCAGTTCTTC
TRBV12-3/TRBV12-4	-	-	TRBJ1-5	CASSRIYSNQPQHF	TGTGCCAGCAGCAGGATCTATAGCAATCAGCCCCAGCATTTT
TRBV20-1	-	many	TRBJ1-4	CTPARGDEKLFF	TGCACCCCAGCCCGGGGTGATGAAAAACTGTTTTTT
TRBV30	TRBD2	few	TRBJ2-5	CAWSEASGVWETQYF	TGTGCCTGGAGTGAGGCTAGCGGGGTCTGGGAGACCCAGTACTTC
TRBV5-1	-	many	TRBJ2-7	CASSLEVLSYEQYF	TGCGCCAGCAGCTTGGAGGTCCTTTCCTACGAGCAGTACTTC
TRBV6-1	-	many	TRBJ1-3	CASSPRGGASGNTIYF	TGTGCCAGCAGTCCCAGGGGTGGAGCCTCTGGAAACACCATATATTTT
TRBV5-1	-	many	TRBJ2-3	CASSATTRVADTQYF	TGCGCCAGCAGCGCTACAACTAGGGTCGCAGATACGCAGTATTTT
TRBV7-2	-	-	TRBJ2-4	CASSLMVHGIQYF	TGTGCCAGCAGCTTAATGGTTCACGGCATTCAGTACTTC
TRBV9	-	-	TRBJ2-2	CASSVLRVPGELFF	TGTGCCAGCAGCGTATTGAGGGTACCCGGGGAGCTGTTTTTT
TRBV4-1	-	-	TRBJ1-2	CASSQPANYGYTF	TGCGCCAGCAGCCAGCCAGCTAACTATGGCTACACCTTC
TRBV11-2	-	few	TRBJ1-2	CASSLDRGGRPYGYTF	TGTGCCAGCAGCTTAGATCGGGGTGGCAGACCCTATGGCTACACCTTC
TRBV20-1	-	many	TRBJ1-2	CSARLRGMQEGYTF	TGCAGTGCTAGACTCCGAGGGATGCAGGAGGGCTACACCTTC
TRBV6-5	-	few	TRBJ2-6	CASSYSYQHGANVLTF	TGTGCCAGCAGTTACTCGTACCAGCACGGGGCCAACGTCCTGACTTTC
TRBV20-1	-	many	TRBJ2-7	CSASTSYEQYF	TGCAGTGCTAGTACGAGCTACGAGCAGTACTTC
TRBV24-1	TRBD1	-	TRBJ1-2	CATSDPLAAGTETNYGYTF	TGTGCCACCAGTGACCCTTTGGCTGCCGGGACAGAAACTAACTATGGCTACACCTTC
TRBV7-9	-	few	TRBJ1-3	CASSLATMGNTIYF	TGTGCCAGCAGCTTAGCTACCATGGGAAACACCATATATTTT
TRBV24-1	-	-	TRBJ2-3	CATSDAHRDTQYF	TGTGCCACCAGTGATGCCCACAGAGATACGCAGTATTTT
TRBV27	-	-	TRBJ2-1	CASSLDHSNEQFF	TGTGCCAGCAGTTTAGACCATAGCAATGAGCAGTTCTTC
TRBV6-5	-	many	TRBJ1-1	CASSSTGEGTEAFF	TGTGCCAGCAGTTCCACGGGAGAAGGCACTGAAGCTTTCTTT
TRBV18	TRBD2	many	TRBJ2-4	CASSPGEGNIQYF	TGTGCCAGCTCACCAGGGGAGGGAAACATTCAGTACTTC
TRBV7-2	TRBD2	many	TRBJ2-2	CASSLAHPGLAGHSNTGELFF	TGTGCCAGCAGCTTAGCACATCCGGGACTAGCGGGGCACTCGAACACCGGGGAGCTGTTTTTT
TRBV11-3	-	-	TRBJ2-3	CASSPRGGTSTQYF	TGTGCCAGCAGCCCGAGGGGGGGAACGAGTACGCAGTATTTT
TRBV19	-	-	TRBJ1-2	CASSMSGAYGYTF	TGTGCCAGTAGTATGAGTGGGGCCTATGGCTACACCTTC
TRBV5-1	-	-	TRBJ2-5	CASSLAGHYQETQYF	TGCGCCAGCAGCTTGGCGGGACACTACCAAGAGACCCAGTACTTC
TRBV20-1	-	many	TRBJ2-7	CSARADGYEQYF	TGCAGTGCTAGAGCGGACGGCTACGAGCAGTACTTC
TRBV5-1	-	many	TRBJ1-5	CASSLGPDQPQHF	TGCGCCAGCAGCCTGGGACCGGATCAGCCCCAGCATTTT
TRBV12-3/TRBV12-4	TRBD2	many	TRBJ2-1	CASSLTAGGYNEQFF	TGTGCCAGCAGTTTGACGGCGGGGGGGTACAATGAGCAGTTCTTC
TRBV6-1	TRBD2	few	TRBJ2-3	CASSESPAGGSSTDTQYF	TGTGCCAGCAGTGAATCCCCAGCGGGGGGGTCTAGCACAGATACGCAGTATTTT
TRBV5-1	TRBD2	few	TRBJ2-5	CASSLLGFAGGYQETQYF	TGCGCCAGCAGCCTGCTGGGGTTTGCGGGGGGATACCAAGAGACCCAGTACTTC
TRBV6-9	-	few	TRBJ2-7	CASSFLPETNPYEQYF	TGTGCCAGCAGTTTCCTACCGGAAACAAACCCCTACGAGCAGTACTTC
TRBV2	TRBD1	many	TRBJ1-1	CASRVQGAETEAFF	TGTGCCAGCAGGGTACAGGGGGCGGAGACTGAAGCTTTCTTT
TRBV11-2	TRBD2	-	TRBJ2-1	CASSLNLAGPNNEQFF	TGTGCCAGCAGCTTAAACTTAGCGGGACCTAACAATGAGCAGTTCTTC
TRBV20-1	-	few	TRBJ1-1	CSASYSSLNTEAFF	TGCAGTGCTAGTTATAGCAGCCTAAACACTGAAGCTTTCTTT
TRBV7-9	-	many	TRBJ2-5	CASSSGLGVQETQYF	TGTGCCAGCAGCTCGGGATTGGGGGTCCAAGAGACCCAGTACTTC
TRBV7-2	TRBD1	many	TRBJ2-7	CASSFARGTGGEQYF	TGTGCCAGCAGCTTTGCCCGCGGGACAGGGGGCGAGCAGTACTTC
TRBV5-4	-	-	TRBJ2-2	CASSSGGGISTGELFF	TGTGCCAGCAGCTCAGGCGGGGGCATCTCCACCGGGGAGCTGTTTTTT
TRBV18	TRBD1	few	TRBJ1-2	CASSADRGNYGYTF	TGTGCCAGCTCAGCGGACAGGGGCAACTATGGCTACACCTTC
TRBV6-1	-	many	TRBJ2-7	CASSEWGSYEQYF	TGTGCCAGCAGTGAGTGGGGATCCTACGAGCAGTACTTC
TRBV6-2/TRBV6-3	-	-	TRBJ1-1	CASRPLIVGTEAFF	TGTGCCAGCAGGCCGCTAATAGTCGGCACTGAAGCTTTCTTT
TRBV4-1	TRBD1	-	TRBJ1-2	CASTPGTGGPNYGYTF	TGCGCCAGCACCCCGGGGACAGGTGGCCCTAACTATGGCTACACCTTC
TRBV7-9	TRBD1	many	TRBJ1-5	CASSPQGAGNQPQHF	TGTGCCAGCAGTCCACAGGGGGCTGGGAATCAGCCCCAGCATTTT
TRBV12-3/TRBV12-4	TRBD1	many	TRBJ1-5	CASSRTGGDQPQHF	TGTGCCAGCAGCCGGACAGGGGGCGATCAGCCCCAGCATTTT